The source of this T cell receptor (beta chain) is a study of blood T cell repertoires in COVID-19. Study overall: Sample material is recorded as cDNA or gDNA derived from T cells, B-cell-depleted T cells, or PBMCs.

The authors' processing: Reference gene primer amplification gave nucleated cell count estimates. Measured with immunoSEQ multiplex PCR; TCRdb has only the in-frame clones, and not every one. Clone size and the V and J calls come from that table; the DNA yielded D and trimming. The sample carries some 200,000 clones, about 85% recorded once. V dropped 2 bases and J dropped 0 bases, with 4 bases sitting between them. This CDR3 region has 13 residues. CDR1 and CDR2 (germline): SGHTA, FQGTGA. This receptor was taken from a woman aged 18-29 years who had recovered from COVID-19. Sample: peripheral blood. The chain links TRBV7-3 to TRBJ1-2, with no clear D. The CDR3 region is CASSLGANYGYTF. The CDR3, as DNA: TGTGCCAGCAGCTTAGGAGCTAACTATGGCTACACCTTC.